The clone carrying this T cell receptor beta chain was picked up a small number of times. As yet, its antigen is unknown. The donors were all healthy and Caucasian. These data come from a study of identical twins. The study, taken as a whole, reports: Some out-of-frame alpha sequences were shared by twins, and these showed excess low generation probability. Memory repertoires showed no such pattern, whereas abundant cord blood beta clonotypes carried fewer insertions.

This CDR3 spans 13 amino acids. Trimming removed 6 bases from V and 0 bases from J, with 9 bases in between. Germline assignment: CDR1 SGHRS and CDR2 YFSETQ. A template switching step contributed a universal primer site, while unique molecular identifiers were present in the cDNA. In TCRdb, the 5' RACE reads were re-called with MiXCR into one record per CDR3 protein. Seen here are around 1.7 million distinct CDR3 sequences, roughly a third observed once, and the top ten hold about 0.3%. This receptor was identified in a newborn girl in good health. The J gene is TRBJ1-1, the V gene TRBV5-1; D possibly corresponds to TRBD1 (5 bases). Sequencing was carried out using cord blood. CDR3 loop: CASNRGVNTEAFF. DNA for the CDR3: TGCGCCAGCAATCGGGGGGTGAACACTGAAGCTTTCTTT.